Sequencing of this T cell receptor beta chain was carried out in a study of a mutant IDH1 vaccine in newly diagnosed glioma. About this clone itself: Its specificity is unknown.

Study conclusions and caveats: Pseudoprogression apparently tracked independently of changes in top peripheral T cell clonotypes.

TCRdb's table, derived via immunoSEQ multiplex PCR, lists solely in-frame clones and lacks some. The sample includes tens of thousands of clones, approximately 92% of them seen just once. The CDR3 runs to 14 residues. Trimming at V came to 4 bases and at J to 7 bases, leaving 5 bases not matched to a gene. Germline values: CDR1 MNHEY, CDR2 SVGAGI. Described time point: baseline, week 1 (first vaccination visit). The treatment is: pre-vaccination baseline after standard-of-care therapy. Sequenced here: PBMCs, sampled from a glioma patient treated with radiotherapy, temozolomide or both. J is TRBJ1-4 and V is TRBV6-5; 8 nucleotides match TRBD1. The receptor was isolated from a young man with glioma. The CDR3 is CASSSDRGSEKLFF. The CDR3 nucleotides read TGTGCCAGCAGTTCCGACAGGGGAAGTGAAAAACTGTTTTTT.